The clone carrying this T cell receptor (beta chain) has just a few counts. Its antigen is not known. The CDR3 contains 13 residues. Germline V CDR1 and CDR2: ENHRY, SYGVKD. With 7 bases removed from V and 7 bases from J, the gap between germline ends came to 14 bases. With each sample, at least 5 micrograms of total RNA were extracted. Then a second PCR, running roughly 7 to 12 cycles, was carried out with a sample-barcoded 5' primer and a J-beta primer mix. TCRdb re-analysed the 5' RACE reads in MiXCR, keeping a single row per CDR3 protein. The sample carries 1,800,000 or so distinct CDR3 sequences, around 42% recorded once. This entry belongs to a study of blood T cells in healthy people across ages. Study-level findings and limits: Significant beta diversity loss was already apparent by age approximately 36, declining roughly linearly.

This TCR derives from a human donor in good health. The chain carries TRBV10-3 and TRBJ1-5, with D possibly matching TRBD1 (5 bases). Material for sequencing was blood. DNA of the CDR3: TGTGCCATCACTGGGGCGCTAGAACAGCCCCAGCATTTT. It specifies CAITGALEQPQHF.